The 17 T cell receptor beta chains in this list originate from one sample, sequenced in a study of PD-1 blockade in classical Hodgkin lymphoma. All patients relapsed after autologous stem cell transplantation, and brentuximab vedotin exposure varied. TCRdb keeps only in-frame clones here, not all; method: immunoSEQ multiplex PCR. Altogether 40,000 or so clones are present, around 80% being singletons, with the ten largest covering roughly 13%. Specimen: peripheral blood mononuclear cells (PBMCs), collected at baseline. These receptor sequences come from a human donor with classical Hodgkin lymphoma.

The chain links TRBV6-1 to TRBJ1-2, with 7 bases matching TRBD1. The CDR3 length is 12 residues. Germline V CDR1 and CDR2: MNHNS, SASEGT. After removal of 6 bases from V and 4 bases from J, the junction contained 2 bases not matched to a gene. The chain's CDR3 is CASRGTVYGYTF. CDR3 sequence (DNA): TGTGCCAGCAGAGGGACAGTCTATGGCTACACCTTC.

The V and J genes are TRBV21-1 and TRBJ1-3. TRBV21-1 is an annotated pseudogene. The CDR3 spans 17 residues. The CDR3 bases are TGTGCCAGCAGCAATCAGGCGGCAGGGAGCTCTGGAAACACCATATATTTT. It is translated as CASSNQAAGSSGNTIYF.

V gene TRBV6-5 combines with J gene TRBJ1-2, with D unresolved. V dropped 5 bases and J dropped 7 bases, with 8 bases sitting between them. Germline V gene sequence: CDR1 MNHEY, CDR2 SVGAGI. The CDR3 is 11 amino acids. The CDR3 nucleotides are TGTGCCAGCAGTCCTATGTTTGGCTACACCTTC. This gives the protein CASSPMFGYTF.

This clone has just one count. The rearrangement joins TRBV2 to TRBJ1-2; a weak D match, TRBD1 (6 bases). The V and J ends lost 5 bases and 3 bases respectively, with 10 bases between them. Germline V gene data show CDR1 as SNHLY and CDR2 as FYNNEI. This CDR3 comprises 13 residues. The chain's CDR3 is CASSTDSYYGYTF. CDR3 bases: TGTGCCAGCAGTACGGACAGTTACTATGGCTACACCTTC.

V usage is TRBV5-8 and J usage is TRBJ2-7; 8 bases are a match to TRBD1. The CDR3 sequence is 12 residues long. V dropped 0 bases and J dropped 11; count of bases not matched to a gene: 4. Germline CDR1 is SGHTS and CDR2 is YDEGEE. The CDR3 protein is CASSLVTGAEYF. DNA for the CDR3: TGTGCCAGCAGCTTGGTGACAGGGGCGGAGTACTTC. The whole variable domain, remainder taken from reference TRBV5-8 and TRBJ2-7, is EAGVTQSPTHLIKTRGQQATLRCSPISGHTSVYWYQQALGLGLQFLLWYDEGEERNRGNFPPRFSGRQFPNYSSELNVNALELEDSALYLCASSLVTGAEYFGPGTRLTVT.

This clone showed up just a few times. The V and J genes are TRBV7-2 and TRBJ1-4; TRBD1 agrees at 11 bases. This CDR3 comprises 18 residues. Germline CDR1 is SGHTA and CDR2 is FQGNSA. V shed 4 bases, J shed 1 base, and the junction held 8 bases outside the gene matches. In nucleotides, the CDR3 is TGTGCCAGCAGCTCGATCGGACAGGGGGCAGGAACTAATGAAAAACTGTTTTTT. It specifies CASSSIGQGAGTNEKLFF.

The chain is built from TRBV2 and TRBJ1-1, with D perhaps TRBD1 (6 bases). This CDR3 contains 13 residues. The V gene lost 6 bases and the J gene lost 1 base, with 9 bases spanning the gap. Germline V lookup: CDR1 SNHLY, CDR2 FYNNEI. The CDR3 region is CASRLDRNTEAFF. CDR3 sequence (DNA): TGTGCCAGCAGGCTGGACAGGAACACTGAAGCTTTCTTT. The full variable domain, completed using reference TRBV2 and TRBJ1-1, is EPEVTQTPSHQVTQMGQEVILRCVPISNHLYFYWYRQILGQKVEFLVSFYNNEISEKSEIFDDQFSVERPDGSNFTLKIRSTKLEDSAMYFCASRLDRNTEAFFGQGTRLTVV.

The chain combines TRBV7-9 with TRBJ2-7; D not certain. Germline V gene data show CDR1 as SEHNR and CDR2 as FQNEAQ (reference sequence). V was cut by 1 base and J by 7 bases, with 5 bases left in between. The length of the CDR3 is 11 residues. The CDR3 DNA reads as TGTGCCAGCAGCTTAGGGTTGGAGCAGTACTTC. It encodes CASSLGLEQYF.

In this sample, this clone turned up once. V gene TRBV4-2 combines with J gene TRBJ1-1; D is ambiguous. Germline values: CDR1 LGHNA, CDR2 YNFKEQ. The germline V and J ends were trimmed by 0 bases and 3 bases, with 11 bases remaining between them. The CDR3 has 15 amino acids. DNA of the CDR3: TGTGCCAGCAGCCAAGAAGTCGGCGGGGACACTGAAGCTTTCTTT. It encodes CASSQEVGGDTEAFF.

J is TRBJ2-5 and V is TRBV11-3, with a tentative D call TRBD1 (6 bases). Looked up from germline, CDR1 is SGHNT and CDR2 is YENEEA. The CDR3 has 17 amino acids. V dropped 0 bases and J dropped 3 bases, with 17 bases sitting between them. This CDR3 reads CASSLDLQGKPEETQYF. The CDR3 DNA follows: TGTGCCAGCAGCTTAGATCTTCAGGGGAAGCCAGAAGAGACCCAGTACTTC.

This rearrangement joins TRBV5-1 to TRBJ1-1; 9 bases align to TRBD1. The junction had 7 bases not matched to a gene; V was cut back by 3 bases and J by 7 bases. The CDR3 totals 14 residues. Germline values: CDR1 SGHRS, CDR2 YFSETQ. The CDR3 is CASSSTGGAGEAFF. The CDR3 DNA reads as TGCGCCAGCAGCTCTACAGGGGGCGCAGGTGAAGCTTTCTTT.

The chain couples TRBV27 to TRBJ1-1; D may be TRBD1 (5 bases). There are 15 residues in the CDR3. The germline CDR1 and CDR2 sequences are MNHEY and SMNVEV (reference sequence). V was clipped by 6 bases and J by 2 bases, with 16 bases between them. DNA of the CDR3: TGTGCCAGCAGAGCCGAGAGACAGACTAACACTGAAGCTTTCTTT. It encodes CASRAERQTNTEAFF.

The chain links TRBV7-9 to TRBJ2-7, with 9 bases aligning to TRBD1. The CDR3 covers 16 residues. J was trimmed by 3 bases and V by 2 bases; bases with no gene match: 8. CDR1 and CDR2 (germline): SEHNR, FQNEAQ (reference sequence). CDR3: CASSLRLGTGNYEQYF. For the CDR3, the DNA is TGTGCCAGCAGCTTAAGGCTTGGGACAGGGAACTACGAGCAGTACTTC.

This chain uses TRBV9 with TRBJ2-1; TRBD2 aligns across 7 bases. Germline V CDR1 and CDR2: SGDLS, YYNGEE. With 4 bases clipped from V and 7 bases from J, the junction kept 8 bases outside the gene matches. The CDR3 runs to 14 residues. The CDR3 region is CASSPHGGENEQFF. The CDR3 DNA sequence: TGTGCCAGCAGCCCCCATGGGGGGGAGAATGAGCAGTTCTTC.

The CDR3 sequence is CASSWGRDTEAFF. CDR3 nucleotide sequence: TGTGCCAGCAGCTGGGGGCGGGACACTGAAGCTTTCTTT. V gene TRBV5-4 combines with J gene TRBJ1-1; weak D call: TRBD1 (6 bases). The CDR3 has 13 residues. Per germline, CDR1 SGHNT and CDR2 YYREEE (reference sequence). V lost 3 bases and J 3 bases, leaving 9 bases between the germline ends.

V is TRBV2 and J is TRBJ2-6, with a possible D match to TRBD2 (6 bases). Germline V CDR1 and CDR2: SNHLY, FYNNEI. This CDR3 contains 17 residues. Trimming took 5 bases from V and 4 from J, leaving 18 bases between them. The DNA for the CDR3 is TGTGCCAGCAGTACCGGGACTGTCCCGGGAGGGGCCAACGTCCTGACTTTC. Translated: CASSTGTVPGGANVLTF.

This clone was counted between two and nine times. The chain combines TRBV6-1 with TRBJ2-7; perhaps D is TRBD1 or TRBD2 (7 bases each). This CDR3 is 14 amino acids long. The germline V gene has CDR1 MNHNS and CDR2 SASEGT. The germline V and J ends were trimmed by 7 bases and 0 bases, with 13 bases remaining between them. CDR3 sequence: CASTAGDSSYEQYF. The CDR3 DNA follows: TGTGCCAGCACGGCGGGGGACAGCTCCTACGAGCAGTACTTC.